This is a list of T cell receptor beta chains from one sample in a study of post-analysis software for immune sequencing data. Each CDR3 protein gets one entry after TCRdb re-called the PCR reads with MiXCR. The data contain hundreds of thousands of distinct CDR3 sequences, about 32% of them singletons. Material for sequencing was blood. The receptors here all came from a girl aged 10 to 17 with multiple sclerosis. The CDR3 runs from the conserved cysteine through the conserved F or W. The order of the fields is J gene, D gene, clone size, V gene, CDR3 DNA, CDR3 protein. A D gene is named only where the DNA matches it firmly. Size tells how often a clone was seen (once, few, many) or the class of an expanded clone, and some rows leave it out.

j_call: TRBJ2-6
d_call: .
clone_size: few
v_call: TRBV3-1
cdr3_nt: TGTGCCAGCAGCCAAGACGGGGGAAGGGGGGCCAACGTCCTGACTTTC
cdr3_aa: CASSQDGGRGANVLTF

j_call: TRBJ2-3
d_call: .
clone_size: .
v_call: TRBV18
cdr3_nt: TGTGCCAGCTCACCACCTTACGGACGCACAGATACGCAGTATTTT
cdr3_aa: CASSPPYGRTDTQYF

j_call: TRBJ2-3
d_call: .
clone_size: few
v_call: TRBV24-1
cdr3_nt: TGTGCCACCACGCCGGGGGAAGAAAGCACAGATACGCAGTATTTT
cdr3_aa: CATTPGEESTDTQYF

j_call: TRBJ2-1
d_call: TRBD2
clone_size: .
v_call: TRBV24-1
cdr3_nt: TGTGCCACCAGTCTAGCTAGCGGGTTGGGTGCCAATGAGCAGTTCTTC
cdr3_aa: CATSLASGLGANEQFF

j_call: TRBJ2-1
d_call: TRBD2
clone_size: .
v_call: TRBV9
cdr3_nt: TGTGCCAGCAGCGTGTGGCTAGCGGGAGTCTACAATGAGCAGTTCTTC
cdr3_aa: CASSVWLAGVYNEQFF

j_call: TRBJ2-5
d_call: TRBD2
clone_size: .
v_call: TRBV7-2
cdr3_nt: TGTGCCAGCAGCAGTAGTAATCCTAGCGGGGGAGAGACCCAGTACTTC
cdr3_aa: CASSSSNPSGGETQYF

j_call: TRBJ2-1
d_call: .
clone_size: many
v_call: TRBV6-4
cdr3_nt: TGTGCCAGCAGTCGACAGATCACGGGGGATAGTGAGCAGTTCTTC
cdr3_aa: CASSRQITGDSEQFF

j_call: TRBJ2-1
d_call: .
clone_size: .
v_call: TRBV6-6
cdr3_nt: TGTGCCAGCAGTTACCAGGGGGGCAGCTCCTACAATGAGCAGTTCTTC
cdr3_aa: CASSYQGGSSYNEQFF

j_call: TRBJ1-5
d_call: .
clone_size: many
v_call: TRBV5-1
cdr3_nt: TGCGCCAGCAGTCAGGCAGGGAACACCAATCAGCCCCAGCATTTT
cdr3_aa: CASSQAGNTNQPQHF

j_call: TRBJ2-1
d_call: TRBD2
clone_size: few
v_call: TRBV20-1
cdr3_nt: TGCAGTGCTGTCGATAGCGGGAAGGTCGACAATGAGCAGTTCTTC
cdr3_aa: CSAVDSGKVDNEQFF

j_call: TRBJ2-7
d_call: TRBD2
clone_size: .
v_call: TRBV7-2
cdr3_nt: TGTGCCAGCAGCTTAGGACTAGCGGGAGGGCACGAGCAGTACTTC
cdr3_aa: CASSLGLAGGHEQYF

j_call: TRBJ2-5
d_call: TRBD1
clone_size: .
v_call: TRBV15
cdr3_nt: TGTGCCACCAGCAGAAGGGACAGGGGGCGTTCAGAGACCCAGTACTTC
cdr3_aa: CATSRRDRGRSETQYF

j_call: TRBJ2-1
d_call: .
clone_size: few
v_call: TRBV10-2
cdr3_nt: TGCGCCAGCAGTGTAGCCCGTGAAGGAGGGTCTCGCAATGAGCAGTTCTTC
cdr3_aa: CASSVAREGGSRNEQFF

j_call: TRBJ2-3
d_call: .
clone_size: once
v_call: TRBV12-3/TRBV12-4
cdr3_nt: TGTGCCAGCAGCAACCGCCCTAGGGGGGCAAGAGCAGATACGCAGTATTTT
cdr3_aa: CASSNRPRGARADTQYF

j_call: TRBJ2-5
d_call: TRBD1
clone_size: few
v_call: TRBV7-2
cdr3_nt: TGTGCCAGCAGCTTAGTTCCGGCAGGGGGCGCGGTGACCCAGTACTTC
cdr3_aa: CASSLVPAGGAVTQYF

j_call: TRBJ2-1
d_call: TRBD2
clone_size: few
v_call: TRBV6-2/TRBV6-3
cdr3_nt: TGTGCCAGCAATCCTAGCGGTTGGGGTGAGCAGTTCTTC
cdr3_aa: CASNPSGWGEQFF

j_call: TRBJ2-7
d_call: .
clone_size: few
v_call: TRBV20-1
cdr3_nt: TGCAGTGCTGAGGGCCCAGGGGCCTACGAGCAGTACTTC
cdr3_aa: CSAEGPGAYEQYF

j_call: TRBJ1-1
d_call: .
clone_size: .
v_call: TRBV27
cdr3_nt: TGTGCCAGCAGCCGGGGGCGGGGGGCCCTGAACACTGAAGCTTTCTTT
cdr3_aa: CASSRGRGALNTEAFF

j_call: TRBJ2-3
d_call: TRBD2
clone_size: many
v_call: TRBV12-3/TRBV12-4
cdr3_nt: TGTGCCAGCAGTTTACTGACTAGCGGGACCTTCACAGATACGCAGTATTTT
cdr3_aa: CASSLLTSGTFTDTQYF

j_call: TRBJ2-4
d_call: .
clone_size: once
v_call: TRBV7-2
cdr3_nt: TGTGCCAGCAGCTTAGTCCAGGCCCGAGCCAAAAACATTCAGTACTTC
cdr3_aa: CASSLVQARAKNIQYF

j_call: TRBJ2-7
d_call: TRBD2
clone_size: few
v_call: TRBV28
cdr3_nt: TGTGCCAGCAGTTACCATTGGCGGGAGCGACGCTACGAGCAGTACTTC
cdr3_aa: CASSYHWRERRYEQYF

j_call: TRBJ2-1
d_call: .
clone_size: many
v_call: TRBV6-5
cdr3_nt: TGTGCCAGCAGTCAAGGCAGGGGGGTTGGCAATGAGCAGTTCTTC
cdr3_aa: CASSQGRGVGNEQFF

j_call: TRBJ2-5
d_call: TRBD2
clone_size: .
v_call: TRBV7-2
cdr3_nt: TGTGCCAGCAGCTCATTAAGCGGGGGGGAGACCCAGTACTTC
cdr3_aa: CASSSLSGGETQYF

j_call: TRBJ1-5
d_call: .
clone_size: once
v_call: TRBV19
cdr3_nt: TGTGCCAGTAGTATAGGGGGACGGAGCAATCAGCCCCAGCATTTT
cdr3_aa: CASSIGGRSNQPQHF

j_call: TRBJ1-5
d_call: TRBD1
clone_size: once
v_call: TRBV6-2/TRBV6-3
cdr3_nt: TGTGCCAGCAGTTCGGGTCCGGGACAGGATCATCAGCCCCAGCATTTT
cdr3_aa: CASSSGPGQDHQPQHF

j_call: TRBJ2-1
d_call: TRBD2
clone_size: .
v_call: TRBV29-1
cdr3_nt: TGCAGCGTTGAAGGTACCTATCGCGGGGGGGCCTCCGATGAGCAGTTCTTC
cdr3_aa: CSVEGTYRGGASDEQFF

j_call: TRBJ2-3
d_call: .
clone_size: .
v_call: TRBV20-1
cdr3_nt: TGCAGTGCAGAATCTAGCACAGATACGCAGTATTTT
cdr3_aa: CSAESSTDTQYF

j_call: TRBJ1-4
d_call: .
clone_size: .
v_call: TRBV3-1
cdr3_nt: TGTGCCAGCAGGGACCTTAATGAAAAACTGTTTTTT
cdr3_aa: CASRDLNEKLFF